This T cell receptor beta chain was obtained from a study of cytomegalovirus exposure and HLA in healthy donors (dated by TCRdb to about 2017). Looking at the study overall: An earlier analysis of several hundred of the donors reported about 280 Gb of sequence data and 117 million unique TCR beta sequences obtained from about 180 million T cells. In the later analysis, no new phenotypic data were used to find candidate immune exposures; instead, reliance was placed on TCR beta sequences and their occurrence across donors. Among around 400 genotyped donors of the cohort, an average of about 240,000 unique TCR beta nucleotide sequences were sequenced per donor, roughly 20% of them non-productive. A later analysis re-examined previously published TCR beta repertoires from roughly 720 donors and added high-resolution HLA genotyping to investigate patterns of TCR occurrence. About 5 DR-DQ haplotypes were handled as single units for association and clustering, since linkage in the cohort was strong. Among the roughly 400 genotyped donors, approximately 76% belonged to the genetic ancestry cluster associated with self-reported Caucasian donors. To predict cytomegalovirus infection status, the study combined high-throughput TCR immunosequencing, statistical association of individual TCRs with disease status, and machine learning. An earlier analysis of some 600 of the donors applied high-throughput TCR beta sequencing to assess whether each TCR beta V gene segment acted as functional or pseudogenic. Every discovery cohort repertoire had been produced on one sequencing platform. The study aimed to test whether cataloging public T cell receptors could reveal signatures of past pathogen exposure. Donor age, sex, ethnicity and CMV serostatus were compiled alongside the repertoire data. A separate validation cohort of over a hundred different subjects was used in addition to the approximately 610-subject first cohort. Using immunosequencing, the study profiled T cell repertoires from about 620 subjects and related those repertoires to cytomegalovirus serostatus. Approximately 300 gigabases of sequencing data and 70 million to 100 million unique TCR sequences made up an early release that covered roughly 670 HLA-typed donors. A later genetic analysis used genome-wide SNP genotypes for about 55% of the 666 donors, treating that subset as a discovery cohort. Typing coverage varied by locus: about 620-630 donors for A, B, C, DRB1 and DQB1; approximately 500 for DQA1; around 570 for DPA1; more than 450 for DPB1. Class I and class II HLA loci were covered by the typing at four-digit resolution. Paper-wide results and their limitations: A group of highly shared sequence variants was considered likely to be a technical artifact of the sequencing pipeline. An association between a missense DCLRE1C variant and V-gene and J-gene trimming of TCR beta chains was found in a later genetic analysis and replicated in an independent cohort. A later analysis associated about 18,000 TCR beta sequences with specific HLA alleles at a false discovery rate of 0.05. Only TCR beta chains were sequenced in this cohort, and the absence of alpha or paired-chain data limited detectable features. In vitro tests confirmed that a few of the cytomegalovirus-associated TCR beta chains recognize cytomegalovirus antigens. A total of about 150 TCR beta chains were listed by the study as associated with cytomegalovirus. In a later analysis, TCR association rates were found to vary across HLA loci, with the most associated TCRs seen for DRB1 alleles and the fewest for HLA-C alleles. Some IMGT-functional V segments, including TRBV6-2 and TRBV6-3, could not be told apart with the 87-base-pair reads, so those segments were excluded. A later genetic analysis reported fewer N-insertions in productive TCRs among donors in an Asian-associated ancestry cluster than the roughly 650-donor mean. Most TCR sequences were observed very rarely across donors, whereas some public TCRs were present in many individuals. The earlier analysis of 587 of the donors excluded some 15 rarely observed V segments, including chromosome 9 orphons, because counts were too low. In a later analysis, HLA-associated TCR beta chains were found to be more clonally expanded and to have lower generation probabilities than equally common non-associated chains. A further reported finding was that TCR beta sequences accurately predicted the HLA-A and HLA-B alleles for most subjects in the first cohort. A later analysis reported that several top co-occurrence clusters appeared linked to parvovirus B19, influenza, CMV and Epstein-Barr virus. Correlated functional status among segregating V segments might be attributable to linkage disequilibrium, but an unknown experimental factor could not be ruled out. Strong co-occurrence of HLA alleles, especially DR and DQ, made assigning TCR associations to individual alleles difficult. Because some donors lacked HLA typing at each locus, the association tests relied only on the typed subset. According to a later analysis, most CMV-associated TCR beta chains appeared to be HLA-restricted, and the HLA associations seemed to be driven largely by CMV exposure. The presence/absence analyses assumed that sequencing depth was roughly uniform across donors, and that assumption may not be true. The classifier was reported to diagnose cytomegalovirus status with high specificity and sensitivity in both the original and validation cohorts. Immune exposure information for the cohort was limited to CMV serostatus. The authors suggested that the approach could potentially be extended to other disease states and immunological phenotypes. In an earlier analysis of 587 of the donors, most TCR beta V segments were observed in productive rearrangements about 90% or about 30% of the time, broadly matching IMGT annotations.

Worth noting for this clone: What antigen it recognizes has not been identified. Nothing much larger sits one base from this clone, and base qualities are not available.

The cohort comprised 666 healthy bone marrow donors. At the time of sampling, all cohort members were nominally healthy, though unrecorded immune exposures were likely present. The donor was CMV seropositive and belonged to the group of about 290 seropositive cohort members. Each donor provided a peripheral blood sample, and peripheral blood mononuclear cells were used for TCR beta sequencing. The Qiagen DNeasy Blood Extraction Kit was used to extract genomic DNA from the blood cell samples. CDR1 and CDR2, per the germline V gene, are SGHTA and FQGNSA. The CDR3 holds 12 amino acids from the cysteine to the phenylalanine. Only CDR3 DNA remains: 36 bases, in frame from the first base. Receptors were amplified or captured by the immunoSEQ multiplex PCR assay. For the multiplex PCR, a mixture combining 60 forward primers for TCR Vbeta segments and 13 reverse primers for TCR Jbeta segments was used. Amplification of the CDR3 region of rearranged TCR beta genes was performed with a multiplex PCR assay on genomic DNA. The amplified TCR beta libraries were sequenced on the Illumina HiSeq System as 87-base-pair reads. As for how the authors treated the data: A later analysis tallied tens of millions of unique TCR beta chains across the 610 or so repertoires, and approximately 11 million of those chains were shared by two or more donors. A nearest-neighbor algorithm error-corrected the raw reads and collapsed the reads into unique sequences, merging closely related sequences to remove PCR and sequencing errors. CDR3 sequences were aligned to IMGT reference sequences to assign V, D and J gene segments. For a sequence to be retained, at least a six-nucleotide match to both a V gene segment and a J gene segment was required. Rearrangements were classified as productive when the CDR3 lacked stop codons and remained in frame with V and J, and all other rearrangements were classified as non-productive. Following IMGT convention, CDR3 was defined as the stretch from the second conserved V-encoded cysteine to the conserved J-encoded phenylalanine. Sequences without an unambiguous match to a single V gene segment were excluded from the earlier analysis of several hundred of the donors. In an earlier analysis of several hundred of the donors, V segments were called functional above 56.7% productive rearrangements and were called segregating when the between-donor standard deviation exceeded 5%. A statistical classification framework was built for diagnosing cytomegalovirus status from the catalog of TCR beta chain sequences. A later analysis assigned V and J genes by comparing TCR nucleotide sequences with IMGT/GENE-DB human TR gene sequences. The TCRdist pipeline was used in a later analysis to assign CDR3 sequences and most-parsimonious VDJ recombination scenarios. In a later analysis, each TCR beta chain was defined by its CDR3 amino acid sequence together with its V-gene family, and reads lacking a unique V-gene family were excluded. In a later analysis, approximately 590 highly shared, low-generation-probability nucleotide sequences were removed to address suspected cross-contamination and a sequencing artifact. In a later analysis, a clonal expansion index for each public chain was calculated from normalized within-repertoire ranks of inferred template counts. In a later analysis, generation probabilities were computed with a VDJ recombination model fitted to out-of-frame rearrangements, and the resulting probabilities were checked against IGoR. In a later analysis, hypergeometric tests were used to score TCR-TCR, TCR-HLA and TCR-CMV co-occurrence, with a repertoire-size bias correction applied to TCR pairs. In a later analysis, false discovery rates were estimated by permuting HLA or CMV assignments 20 times. In a later analysis, co-occurring TCRs were grouped using DBSCAN, with TCRdist sequence similarity added in when clustering inside HLA-allele-positive subsets. Repertoires with fewer than 30,000 or more than 120,000 public chains were left out of co-occurrence clustering, as were five repertoires with anomalous nucleotide sharing. Entries here come from immuneACCESS through TCRdb and include only in-frame sequences with V and J called. Some clones fail to appear in such tables; in the studies checked, an unresolved V gene covers under half of the shortfall, and the cause of the remainder is unknown. For V, J and clone size, that table is used; D and trimming come from the DNA. The sample has 150,000 to 200,000 clones on record, roughly 80% of them singletons. Less than 9% of the sample goes to the ten largest clones.

The clonotype was recovered from a man aged 25 to 45 in good health and CMV-seropositive. The rearranged segments are TRBV7-2 and TRBJ2-5; confidence is insufficient to name the D gene. The DNA end is more similar to TRBJ2-7, so the J call may be wrong. Sequenced sample: PBMCs. The DNA sequence is TGTGCCAGCAGCCCGCGACTCTACGAGCAGTACTTC. Translated, it reads CASSPRLYEQYF.